This TCR beta chain was recorded in a study of cytomegalovirus exposure and HLA in healthy donors. The V segment lost 7 bases and the J segment 2 bases; nucleotides outside the gene matches: 5. The CDR3 contains 15 residues. Germline V gene sequence: CDR1 SGHRS, CDR2 YFSETQ. PCR used 60 Vbeta primers and 13 Jbeta primers. Produced via immunoSEQ multiplex PCR; TCRdb's table is partial and in-frame only. Among some 150,000 clones listed, approximately 81% were seen once. The TCR sequence derives from a middle-aged woman in good health and CMV-seropositive. The sample was PBMCs. This chain links TRBV5-1 with TRBJ2-3; TRBD1 agrees at 12 bases. CDR3: CASSKGQGATDTQYF. The CDR3 nucleotides are TGCGCCAGCTCGAAGGGACAGGGGGCCACAGATACGCAGTATTTT.